This T cell receptor beta chain came from a study of blood T cell repertoires in COVID-19. In the study overall: Acute and convalescent COVID-19 specimens originated in the United States, Italy and Spain.

How the authors handled the data: Estimation of nucleated cell counts relied on the amplification of reference gene primers. Sequenced by immunoSEQ multiplex PCR; TCRdb stores in-frame clones only, minus some. V and J calls and clone size are those listed in that table; D and trimming were worked out from the DNA. Among about half a million clones listed, 89% were seen once. This sequence originates from a man younger than 35 with COVID-19, enrolled during active disease. Sequenced: peripheral blood.

The CDR3 bases are TGTGCTAGTGGTTTTACGGACGAGCAGTACTTC. It specifies CASGFTDEQYF. The V and J genes are TRBV12-5 and TRBJ2-7, with D unclear. Germline V lookup: CDR1 LGHNT, CDR2 FRNRAP. The CDR3 runs 11 residues. V was trimmed by 3 bases and J by 5 bases, leaving 5 bases between them. The full variable domain, completed using reference TRBV12-5 and TRBJ2-7, is DARVTQTPRHKVTEMGQEVTMRCQPILGHNTVFWYRQTMMQGLELLAYFRNRAPLDDSGMPKDRFSAEMPDATLATLKIQPSEPRDSAVYFCASGFTDEQYFGPGTRLTVT.